This T cell receptor (beta chain) is drawn from a study of T-cell reconstitution after alpha-beta-depleted transplantation in children. The authors prepared the TCRbeta library with unique molecular identifiers. TCRdb independently ran MiXCR on the PCR reads; one entry per CDR3 protein. The table lists some 600,000 distinct CDR3 sequences, under 15% of them singletons. Germline values: CDR1 SEHNR, CDR2 FQNEAQ (reference sequence). Trimming took 5 bases from V and 3 from J; bases not matched to a gene: 8. The CDR3 runs 15 residues. This clonotype was counted only a few times. Its antigen is currently unknown. Study-wide results and caveats: Several hundred expanded graft clones reportedly were the source of alpha-beta T cells about two months after transplant. At the one-year point after transplant, T-cell counts and TCRbeta diversity were found to come mostly from T cells that had been newly produced.

The clonotype was recovered from a male patient between 10 and 17 years old who had a stem cell transplant for acute myeloid leukemia, so the T cells may come from the graft donor. Sequenced material: PBMCs, mostly from graft donor cells, taken 360 days after TCRalphabeta/CD19-depleted stem cell transplant. The chain carries TRBV7-9 and TRBJ2-3; TRBD2 agrees at 7 bases. The CDR3 spells CASSPGGLVTDTQYF. CDR3 sequence (DNA): TGTGCCAGCAGCCCGGGGGGACTTGTGACAGATACGCAGTATTTT. The complete variable domain, with remaining parts taken from reference TRBV7-9 and TRBJ2-3, reads DTGVSQNPRHKITKRGQNVTFRCDPISEHNRLYWYRQTLGQGPEFLTYFQNEAQLEKSRLLSDRFSAERPKGSFSTLEIQRTEQGDSAMYLCASSPGGLVTDTQYFGPGTRLTVL.